The next 22 T cell receptor beta chains were all read from a single sample in a study of CD8 T cells in Susac syndrome. Random hexamers were used to reverse transcribe the RNA input (about 0.5 to 1 ug). TCRdb re-analysed the immunoSEQ multiplex PCR reads in MiXCR, keeping a single row per CDR3 protein. This sample carries about 21,000 distinct CDR3 sequences, 85% to 95% of them seen once, and the ten largest clones take about 0.29%. Sequencing was performed on CD8+ T cells from PBMCs. The receptors were sampled from a human donor in good health.

The chain carries TRBV28 and TRBJ1-1; no clear D gene. The germline gives CDR1 MDHEN, CDR2 SYDVKM. The CDR3 spans 13 residues. V was clipped by 5 bases and J by 10 bases, with 17 bases between them. This CDR3 is CASSLRPFRSAFF. As DNA, the CDR3 is TGTGCCAGCAGTCTTAGACCTTTTCGATCAGCTTTCTTT.

J is TRBJ1-2 and V is TRBV9; TRBD1 matches 7 bases. Germline V CDR1 and CDR2: SGDLS, YYNGEE. J was trimmed by 6 bases and V by 4 bases; bases with no gene match: 6. This CDR3 contains 13 residues. The CDR3 region is CASSPWTGHGYTF. The CDR3 DNA is TGTGCCAGCAGCCCGTGGACAGGCCATGGCTACACCTTC.

The rearrangement joins TRBV6-5 to TRBJ2-1, with 8 bases that match TRBD2. The CDR3 is made up of 16 amino acids. Germline V gene sequence: CDR1 MNHEY, CDR2 SVGAGI. V trimming: 0 bases; J trimming: 1 base; junction bases outside the gene matches: 2. In nucleotides, the CDR3 is TGTGCCAGCAGTTACTCGGGCGGGGGGTCCTACAATGAGCAGTTCTTC. Its protein is CASSYSGGGSYNEQFF.

This chain links TRBV7-9 with TRBJ2-7; D gene uncertain. V was pared by 1 base and J by 5 bases, with 9 bases between. The CDR3 is 13 residues long. Germline CDR1 reads SEHNR; CDR2 reads FQNEAQ (reference sequence). In DNA form, the CDR3 reads TGTGCCAGCAGCTTAGTGGCGGTAGACGAGCAGTACTTC. Translated, it gives CASSLVAVDEQYF.

The chain employs TRBV24-1 and TRBJ2-5, with no clear D. In germline, CDR1 is KGHDR, CDR2 SFDVKD. Trimming took off 9 bases at V and 2 bases at J, with 21 bases between the two ends. The length of the CDR3 is 16 residues. The CDR3 region is CATSRHVFCLQETQYF. The CDR3 DNA follows: TGTGCCACCTCCAGACATGTGTTTTGTTTACAAGAGACCCAGTACTTC.

This CDR3 is CASRGLGGTDTQYF. CDR3 sequence (DNA): TGTGCCAGCAGGGGACTGGGGGGGACAGATACGCAGTATTTT. The chain employs TRBV2 and TRBJ2-3; 7 bases are a match to TRBD2. Germline values: CDR1 SNHLY, CDR2 FYNNEI. There are 14 residues in the CDR3. Losses at the gene ends were 6 bases for V and 3 bases for J; bases not matched to a gene: 6. Drawing the rest from reference TRBV2 and TRBJ2-3, the complete variable domain is EPEVTQTPSHQVTQMGQEVILRCVPISNHLYFYWYRQILGQKVEFLVSFYNNEISEKSEIFDDQFSVERPDGSNFTLKIRSTKLEDSAMYFCASRGLGGTDTQYFGPGTRLTVL.

In DNA form, the CDR3 reads TGTGCCAGCAGCTCGGCGACAGGACTAGCCAAAAACATTCAGTACTTC. Translation gives CASSSATGLAKNIQYF. The gene calls are TRBV5-6 and TRBJ2-4; perhaps TRBD1 as D (6 bases). The V end was cut by 3 bases, the J end by 0 bases, with 13 bases between. The CDR3 contains 16 residues. Germline CDR1 is SGHDT and CDR2 is YYEEEE.

This rearrangement joins TRBV12-3 or TRBV12-4 to TRBJ2-2; D unclear. Trimming took 3 bases from V and 0 from J, leaving 8 bases between them. This CDR3 has 15 residues. Here the CDR3 DNA reads TGTGCCAGCAGTTTGGCGGCAGCGAACACCGGGGAGCTGTTTTTT. Translated, it gives CASSLAAANTGELFF.

The rearrangement uses TRBV7-9 and TRBJ1-3; D is undetermined. In germline, CDR1 is SEHNR, CDR2 FQNEAQ (reference sequence). Trimming pared 4 bases from V and 4 bases from J, leaving 2 bases between. The CDR3 has 11 residues. The CDR3 region has the DNA TGTGCCAGCAGCTCAGGAAACACCATATATTTT. It specifies CASSSGNTIYF.

The genes are TRBV9 and TRBJ2-7; D may be TRBD2 (6 bases). V lost 4 bases, J lost 5 bases, and 16 bases lay in between. Germline loops: CDR1 SGDLS, CDR2 YYNGEE. CDR3 length: 14 residues. The DNA for the CDR3 is TGTGCCAGCAGCTCCCAACTGGGCGGGAACGAGCAGTACTTC. Translated: CASSSQLGGNEQYF.

The chain uses TRBV27 and TRBJ1-2; possible D gene TRBD1, 5 bases. Germline V gives CDR1 MNHEY, CDR2 SMNVEV (reference sequence). This CDR3 region has 15 residues. The V gene lost 3 bases and the J gene lost 1 base, with 12 bases spanning the gap. The CDR3 is CASSFGRGVNYGYTF. The CDR3 nucleotides read TGTGCCAGCAGTTTTGGTCGGGGGGTTAACTATGGCTACACCTTC.

This clonotype was picked up a small number of times. V is TRBV29-1 and J is TRBJ2-4; no clear D. CDR1 and CDR2 from the germline V gene are SQVTM and ANQGSEA. The CDR3 length is 12 residues. The CDR3 protein is CSAYGTKNIQYF. The CDR3 DNA follows: TGCTCAGCCTATGGGACCAAAAACATTCAGTACTTC. Full variable domain (rest looked up from reference TRBV29-1 and TRBJ2-4): SAVISQKPSRDICQRGTSLTIQCQVDSQVTMMFWYRQQPGQSLTLIATANQGSEATYESGFVIDKFPISRPNLTFSTLTVSNMSPEDSSIYLCSAYGTKNIQYFGAGTRLSVL.

The chain couples TRBV7-9 to TRBJ2-7; 9 bases are shared with TRBD1. The ends lost 1 base at V and 7 bases at J; junction bases unmatched: 8. Germline loops: CDR1 SEHNR, CDR2 FQNEAQ (reference sequence). This CDR3 has 15 amino acids. CDR3 sequence reads: CASSLVSGQGNEQYF. In nucleotides, the CDR3 is TGTGCCAGCAGCTTAGTTTCTGGACAGGGGAATGAGCAGTACTTC. The whole variable domain, filled in from reference TRBV7-9 and TRBJ2-7, reads DTGVSQNPRHKITKRGQNVTFRCDPISEHNRLYWYRQTLGQGPEFLTYFQNEAQLEKSRLLSDRFSAERPKGSFSTLEIQRTEQGDSAMYLCASSLVSGQGNEQYFGPGTRLTVT.

This chain connects TRBV7-9 to TRBJ2-1; tentatively, D is TRBD2 (6 bases). Per germline, CDR1 SEHNR and CDR2 FQNEAQ (reference sequence). V was shortened by 1 base and J by 1 base, with 11 bases between the two germline ends. The CDR3 loop spans 16 amino acids. DNA of the CDR3: TGTGCCAGCAGCTTAGAATATGGGACTTCCTACAATGAGCAGTTCTTC. Its translation is CASSLEYGTSYNEQFF.

This chain joins TRBV12-3 or TRBV12-4 and TRBJ2-7; 7 nucleotides agree with TRBD1. V lost 5 bases, J lost 3 bases, and 7 bases stayed unmatched. The CDR3 covers 14 residues. Here the CDR3 reads CASSHRDRRYEQYF. CDR3 nucleotide sequence: TGTGCCAGCAGTCACCGGGACAGACGCTACGAGCAGTACTTC.

V and J are TRBV21-1 and TRBJ1-5; the D call in the table, TRBD1, was not verified against the DNA. TRBV21-1 is tagged as a pseudogene. This CDR3 region has 11 residues. CDR3 DNA: TGCACATCAGGGGGCCGTCAGCCCCAGCATTTT. This translates into CTSGGRQPQHF.

This clonotype has only a few counts. The chain recombines TRBV3-1 with TRBJ2-7; tentatively, D is TRBD2 (5 bases). The CDR3 has 13 residues. Trimming cost V 4 bases and J 5 bases, with 12 bases left between them. Per the germline V gene, CDR1 is LGHDT and CDR2 is YNNKEL (reference sequence). CDR3 DNA sequence: TGTGCCAGCAGCCCTAGCTCCTTCAACGAGCAGTACTTC. Residues: CASSPSSFNEQYF.

The J gene is TRBJ2-7, the V gene TRBV2; no definite D call. With 3 bases removed from V and 0 bases from J, the gap between germline ends came to 12 bases. The CDR3 covers 15 residues. Germline V gene data show CDR1 as SNHLY and CDR2 as FYNNEI. CDR3 in amino acids: CASSDPITSSYEQYF. CDR3 bases: TGTGCCAGCAGTGACCCCATTACCAGCTCCTACGAGCAGTACTTC. Full variable domain (rest looked up from reference TRBV2 and TRBJ2-7): EPEVTQTPSHQVTQMGQEVILRCVPISNHLYFYWYRQILGQKVEFLVSFYNNEISEKSEIFDDQFSVERPDGSNFTLKIRSTKLEDSAMYFCASSDPITSSYEQYFGPGTRLTVT.

This chain joins TRBV10-3 and TRBJ1-6; D unresolved. The CDR3 is made up of 12 amino acids. V lost 0 bases and J lost 7, with 1 base in between. Germline assignment: CDR1 ENHRY and CDR2 SYGVKD. The CDR3 region is CAISESNSPLHF. In DNA form, the CDR3 reads TGTGCCATCAGTGAGTCGAATTCACCCCTCCACTTT.

This rearrangement joins TRBV4-3 to TRBJ1-2; 7 bases agree with TRBD1. The CDR3 covers 14 residues. The junction had 6 bases not matched to a gene; V was cut back by 6 bases and J by 2 bases. The V gene's germline CDR1 is LGHNA and CDR2 YSLEER. CDR3 loop: CASSRDRENYGYTF. CDR3 in DNA: TGCGCCAGCAGTCGAGACAGGGAAAACTATGGCTACACCTTC.

The chain has TRBV29-1 and TRBJ1-1; 8 bases are shared with TRBD1. Germline V gives CDR1 SQVTM, CDR2 ANQGSEA. CDR3 length equals 16 residues. The V segment lost 0 bases and the J segment 5 bases; nucleotides outside the gene matches: 11. In DNA, the CDR3 is TGCAGCGTTGAAGAGGCAGGCCCCAGGGGGCAAACTGAAGCTTTCTTT. Translating it yields CSVEEAGPRGQTEAFF.

This rearrangement joins TRBV5-1 to TRBJ2-7; the match to TRBD1 covers 10 bases. V gave up 0 bases and J gave up 5 bases; unmatched junction bases: 2. Germline V gene lookup returns CDR1 SGHRS and CDR2 YFSETQ. The CDR3 loop spans 14 amino acids. Written as DNA, the CDR3 is TGCGCCAGCAGCTTGGGACAGGGGGCGGACGAGCAGTACTTC. Translating gives CASSLGQGADEQYF.